A single sample is the source of the 29 T cell receptor beta chains below, sequenced in a study of neoadjuvant anti-PD-1 for oral cavity cancer. Libraries were prepared by immunoSEQ multiplex PCR; TCRdb keeps only in-frame clonotypes and omits some of them. The profile shows some 61,000 clones, approximately 84% of them singletons. Specified time point: after neoadjuvant nivolumab, at surgical resection. Sequencing was performed on PBMCs, taken after nivolumab (anti-PD-1) treatment. All receptors come from a person aged 35-79 years with oral cavity squamous cell carcinoma.

V and J are TRBV7-2 and TRBJ2-1, with D tentatively TRBD1 or TRBD2 (5 bases each). With 0 bases removed from V and 5 bases from J, the gap between germline ends came to 14 bases. The germline gives CDR1 SGHTA, CDR2 FQGNSA. The CDR3 contains 16 residues. CDR3 DNA: TGTGCCAGCAGCTTAGCGCTAACTAGGGGAGACAATGAGCAGTTCTTC. As protein: CASSLALTRGDNEQFF.

This clone was seen just once. V usage is TRBV5-1 and J usage is TRBJ2-3, with D possibly TRBD2 on 7 matching bases. Trimming cost V 6 bases and J 2 bases, with 16 bases left between them. There are 15 residues in the CDR3. Germline CDR1 SGHRS, CDR2 YFSETQ. CDR3 residues: CASTPGGHPTDTQYF. The CDR3 nucleotides read TGCGCCAGCACCCCCGGGGGGCACCCCACAGATACGCAGTATTTT.

This rearrangement joins TRBV6-1 to TRBJ1-1, with D hard to call. Germline V gene sequence: CDR1 MNHNS, CDR2 SASEGT. This CDR3 is 14 amino acids long. Trimming took off 5 bases at V and 1 base at J, with 11 bases between the two ends. The CDR3 nucleotides are TGTGCCAGCAGTCCCCGCACGGGGAACACTGAAGCTTTCTTT. It yields the protein CASSPRTGNTEAFF.

The chain combines TRBV27 with TRBJ1-5, with 7 bases fitting TRBD1. The CDR3 has 14 amino acids. From germline, CDR1 is MNHEY and CDR2 SMNVEV (reference sequence). The V and J ends lost 6 bases and 4 bases, in that order; junction bases with no gene match: 6. The CDR3 DNA is TGTGCCAGCAGCGCTGACAGGGTTAATCAGCCCCAGCATTTT. Its translation is CASSADRVNQPQHF.

V is TRBV25-1 and J is TRBJ1-1; D not resolved. Between the trimmed V and J ends, which lost 1 base and 0 bases, there was a span of 9 bases. Per germline, CDR1 MGHDK and CDR2 SYGVNS. The CDR3 has 15 residues. The CDR3 sequence is CASSEFGSLNTEAFF. In nucleotides, the CDR3 is TGTGCCAGCAGTGAATTCGGCAGCCTGAACACTGAAGCTTTCTTT.

The chain combines TRBV6-1 with TRBJ2-2, with a possible D match to TRBD2 (5 bases). Germline V gene data show CDR1 as MNHNS and CDR2 as SASEGT. V was trimmed by 5 bases and J by 7 bases, leaving 17 bases between them. The CDR3 runs to 15 residues. The CDR3 bases are TGTGCCAGCAGTTTGCGGGTTGGTTTCATCGGGGAGCTGTTTTTT. Amino acid sequence: CASSLRVGFIGELFF.

The chain has TRBV6-5 and TRBJ1-1, with a tentative D call TRBD1 (5 bases). Germline lookup yields CDR1 MNHEY and CDR2 SVGAGI. The germline V and J ends were trimmed by 7 bases and 0 bases, with 12 bases remaining between them. The CDR3 runs 14 residues. The CDR3 sequence: CASTSTGVNTEAFF. The CDR3 DNA sequence: TGTGCCAGCACCTCAACGGGGGTGAACACTGAAGCTTTCTTT.

The chain employs TRBV5-1 and TRBJ2-3; TRBD1 aligns across 9 bases. Germline V gene sequence: CDR1 SGHRS, CDR2 YFSETQ. The ends lost 0 bases at V and 5 bases at J; junction bases unmatched: 4. CDR3 length equals 15 residues. The CDR3 is CASSLAHRGQDTQYF. The CDR3 nucleotides read TGCGCCAGCAGCTTGGCTCACAGGGGGCAAGATACGCAGTATTTT.

A note on this clone: Germline and junction disagree at one end, which may indicate a read error. This chain uses TRBV10-2 with TRBJ2-7, with 12 bases that match TRBD2. This CDR3 contains 15 residues. Germline CDR1 is WSHSY and CDR2 is SAAADI. The CDR3 here is CASNEGLAGPYEQYF. In nucleotides, the CDR3 is TGCGCCAGCAATGAGGGACTAGCGGGTCCCTACGAGCAGTACTTC.

The J gene is TRBJ2-7, the V gene TRBV27; the match to TRBD1 covers 9 bases. Germline lookup yields CDR1 MNHEY and CDR2 SMNVEV (reference sequence). The CDR3 has 16 residues. The V and J ends lost 2 bases and 3 bases, in that order; junction bases with no gene match: 8. Here the CDR3 reads CASSLIVGQGYYEQYF. CDR3 DNA: TGTGCCAGCAGTTTAATCGTGGGACAGGGCTACTACGAGCAGTACTTC.

The chain carries TRBV6-1 and TRBJ2-1; 8 bases are shared with TRBD1. V lost 6 bases, J lost 9 bases, and 7 bases stayed unmatched. Germline CDR1 MNHNS, CDR2 SASEGT. The CDR3 runs to 13 residues. The CDR3: CASSVDRGGEQFF. The CDR3 coding sequence is TGTGCCAGCAGCGTTGACAGGGGAGGTGAGCAGTTCTTC.

The CDR3 DNA follows: TGTGCCAGCAGCTTGTTTGAGTACGAGCAGTACTTC. The encoded protein is CASSLFEYEQYF. The J gene is TRBJ2-7, the V gene TRBV7-9, with D unclear. This CDR3 region has 12 residues. Germline CDR1 reads SEHNR; CDR2 reads FQNEAQ (reference sequence). V was cut by 3 bases and J by 4 bases, with 7 bases left in between.

The gene calls are TRBV13 and TRBJ1-2; D gene uncertain. V was shortened by 2 bases and J by 7 bases, with 8 bases between the two germline ends. Germline V CDR1 and CDR2: PRHDT, FYEKMQ (reference sequence). This CDR3 is 12 amino acids long. CDR3 DNA sequence: TGTGCCAGCAGCTTAAGGGTTAGTGGCTACACCTTC. Translation: CASSLRVSGYTF.

The chain joins TRBV4-2 to TRBJ2-2; 8 nucleotides line up with TRBD2. The V and J ends lost 1 base and 1 base, in that order; junction bases with no gene match: 8. This CDR3 has 18 residues. CDR1 and CDR2 (germline): LGHNA, YNFKEQ. The CDR3 is CASSQVFSGSLNTGELFF. In DNA form, the CDR3 reads TGTGCCAGCAGCCAAGTATTCAGCGGGAGTTTGAACACCGGGGAGCTGTTTTTT.

V gene TRBV2 combines with J gene TRBJ2-2; TRBD2 might be the D (6 bases). Deletions cut 6 bases from V and 2 bases from J, with 10 bases between. Looked up from germline, CDR1 is SNHLY and CDR2 is FYNNEI. This CDR3 region has 14 residues. DNA of the CDR3: TGTGCCAGCAGGGGGGGTCCCAACACCGGGGAGCTGTTTTTT. Translation gives CASRGGPNTGELFF.

The chain joins TRBV6-5 to TRBJ1-4; D possibly corresponds to TRBD1 (5 bases). Per the germline V gene, CDR1 is MNHEY and CDR2 is SVGAGI. The ends were cut back, 2 bases at V and 7 bases at J, with 17 bases in the middle. CDR3 size: 16 residues. CDR3 region: CASSYDSSLVGEKLFF. The CDR3 coding sequence is TGTGCCAGCAGTTACGACAGCTCTTTGGTGGGTGAAAAACTGTTTTTT.

The J gene is TRBJ2-7, the V gene TRBV27; D is perhaps TRBD2 (5 bases). The V gene's germline CDR1 is MNHEY and CDR2 SMNVEV (reference sequence). There are 13 residues in the CDR3. Trimming took off 6 bases at V and 3 bases at J, with 12 bases between the two ends. CDR3 loop: CASSLRERYEQYF. CDR3 DNA sequence: TGTGCCAGCAGCCTTCGGGAACGCTACGAGCAGTACTTC.

This chain connects TRBV6-1 to TRBJ2-5; D might be TRBD2 (5 bases). V lost 6 bases and J lost 2, with 10 bases in between. Germline CDR1 MNHNS, CDR2 SASEGT. The CDR3 covers 13 residues. CDR3 sequence (DNA): TGTGCCAGCAGACTCGGGATACAAGAGACCCAGTACTTC. Translating it yields CASRLGIQETQYF.

This rearrangement joins TRBV5-1 to TRBJ1-4, with D perhaps TRBD1 (6 bases). V gave up 4 bases and J gave up 11 bases, with 15 bases separating them. Germline CDR1 is SGHRS and CDR2 is YFSETQ. The CDR3 sequence is 13 residues long. The DNA for the CDR3 is TGCGCCAGCAGCGGGGACAATTTAAGCAAACTGTTTTTT. Its translation: CASSGDNLSKLFF.

This chain joins TRBV4-1 and TRBJ2-5, with TRBD1 matching 7 bases. This CDR3 contains 14 residues. V lost 4 bases and J lost 2; bases outside the gene matches: 4. Per the germline V gene, CDR1 is MGHRA and CDR2 is YSYEKL. This chain's CDR3 is CASSLRQGQETQYF. Here the CDR3 DNA reads TGCGCCAGCAGCCTAAGACAGGGTCAAGAGACCCAGTACTTC.

The count of this clone is one. V gene TRBV2 combines with J gene TRBJ2-1, with 12 bases matching TRBD2. Germline-derived CDR1 and CDR2 are SNHLY and FYNNEI. The CDR3 is 18 residues long. Germline trimming cut 5 bases from V and 1 base from J; bases unmatched to any gene: 9. CDR3 region: CASSPYRTSGISYNEQFF. The CDR3 DNA follows: TGTGCCAGCAGTCCCTACCGGACTAGCGGGATTTCCTACAATGAGCAGTTCTTC.

V and J are TRBV14 and TRBJ2-7, with 13 bases that match TRBD2. This CDR3 comprises 16 residues. Germline-derived CDR1 and CDR2 are SGHDN and FVKESK. V was clipped by 4 bases and J by 1 base; unmatched bases: 4. CDR3 sequence: CASSRLGLAGSYEQYF. The CDR3 coding sequence is TGTGCCAGCAGCCGTTTGGGACTAGCGGGGTCCTACGAGCAGTACTTC.

The sample holds a few counts of this clone. The chain employs TRBV5-1 and TRBJ1-4; TRBD1 might be the D (5 bases). This CDR3 region has 14 residues. The germline V and J ends were trimmed by 0 bases and 6 bases, with 9 bases remaining between them. Germline CDR1 and CDR2: SGHRS and YFSETQ. The CDR3 sequence: CASSLAGTYEKLFF. In nucleotides, the CDR3 is TGCGCCAGCAGCTTGGCCGGGACCTATGAAAAACTGTTTTTT.

The chain recombines TRBV28 with TRBJ2-5, with 9 positions matching TRBD2. With V trimmed by 10 bases and J by 4 bases, 4 bases remained unmatched. The CDR3 sequence is 12 residues long. Germline V lookup: CDR1 MDHEN, CDR2 SYDVKM. Written as DNA, the CDR3 is TGTGCCACCGGGACTAGCACAGAGACCCAGTACTTC. Its translation is CATGTSTETQYF.

CDR3 in amino acids: CASCVSTDTQYF. As DNA, the CDR3 is TGTGCCAGCTGCGTCAGCACAGATACGCAGTATTTT. This chain joins TRBV2 and TRBJ2-3; D is unresolved. V gave up 8 bases and J gave up 0 bases, with 6 bases separating them. Per germline, CDR1 SNHLY and CDR2 FYNNEI. The CDR3 has 12 amino acids. The full variable domain, with the rest looked up from reference TRBV2 and TRBJ2-3, is EPEVTQTPSHQVTQMGQEVILRCVPISNHLYFYWYRQILGQKVEFLVSFYNNEISEKSEIFDDQFSVERPDGSNFTLKIRSTKLEDSAMYFCASCVSTDTQYFGPGTRLTVL.

This rearrangement joins TRBV13 to TRBJ2-3; D not resolved. Trimming shortened V by 3 bases and J by 0 bases, and 7 bases separated the two germline ends. CDR1 and CDR2 (germline): PRHDT, FYEKMQ (reference sequence). This CDR3 comprises 14 residues. CDR3 DNA: TGTGCCAGCAGCTTCAGGTACAGCACAGATACGCAGTATTTT. Encoded protein: CASSFRYSTDTQYF.

The CDR3: CASSQLAGEDTQYF. The CDR3 coding sequence is TGTGCCAGCAGCCAGCTAGCGGGTGAAGATACGCAGTATTTT. The chain links TRBV4-2 to TRBJ2-3, with 8 bases that match TRBD2. Germline V CDR1 and CDR2: LGHNA, YNFKEQ. V lost 3 bases and J lost 5; bases outside the gene matches: 4. The CDR3 sequence is 14 residues long.

The V call is TRBV5-1, the J call TRBJ2-6; D is ambiguous. CDR1 is SGHRS and CDR2 is YFSETQ in the germline V gene. There are 15 residues in the CDR3. V shed 0 bases and J shed 0 bases, with 4 bases lying between them. The CDR3 DNA reads TGCGCCAGCAGCTTGGAGATCTCTGGGGCCAACGTCCTGACTTTC. Amino acid sequence: CASSLEISGANVLTF.

The genes are TRBV18 and TRBJ1-5; no definite D call. The CDR3 extends over 12 amino acids. V lost 3 bases and J 7 bases, leaving 7 bases between the germline ends. In germline, CDR1 is KGHSH, CDR2 LQKENI. The DNA of the CDR3 is TGTGCCAGCTCACCGATGGGGCAGCCCCAGCATTTT. This sequence encodes CASSPMGQPQHF.